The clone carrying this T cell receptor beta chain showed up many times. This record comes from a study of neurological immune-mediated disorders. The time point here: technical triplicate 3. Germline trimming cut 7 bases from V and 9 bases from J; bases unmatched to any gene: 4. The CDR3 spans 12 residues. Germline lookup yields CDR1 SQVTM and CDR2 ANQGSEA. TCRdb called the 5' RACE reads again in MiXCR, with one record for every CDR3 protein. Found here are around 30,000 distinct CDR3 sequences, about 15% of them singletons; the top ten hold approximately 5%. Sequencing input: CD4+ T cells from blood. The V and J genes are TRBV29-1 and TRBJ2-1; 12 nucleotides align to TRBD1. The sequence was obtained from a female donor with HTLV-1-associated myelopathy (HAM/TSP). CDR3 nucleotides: TGCAGCGGGGGACAGGGGGCAGGTGAGCAGTTCTTC. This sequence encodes CSGGQGAGEQFF.